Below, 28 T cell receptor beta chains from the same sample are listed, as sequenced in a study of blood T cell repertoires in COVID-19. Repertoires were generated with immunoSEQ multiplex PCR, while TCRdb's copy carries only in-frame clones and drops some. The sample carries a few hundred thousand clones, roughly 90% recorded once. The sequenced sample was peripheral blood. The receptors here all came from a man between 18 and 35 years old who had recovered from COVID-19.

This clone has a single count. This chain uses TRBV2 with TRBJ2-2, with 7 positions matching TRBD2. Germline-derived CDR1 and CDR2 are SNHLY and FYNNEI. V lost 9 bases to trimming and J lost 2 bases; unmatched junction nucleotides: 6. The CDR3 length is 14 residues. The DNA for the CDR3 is TGTGCCAGTACGACTAGCCAAAACACCGGGGAGCTGTTTTTT. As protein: CASTTSQNTGELFF.

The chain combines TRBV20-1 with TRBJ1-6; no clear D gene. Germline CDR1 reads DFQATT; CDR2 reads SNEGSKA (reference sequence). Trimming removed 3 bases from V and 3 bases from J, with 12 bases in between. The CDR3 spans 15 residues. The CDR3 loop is CSASGPEFYNSPLHF. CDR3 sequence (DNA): TGCAGTGCTAGTGGGCCAGAATTCTATAATTCACCCCTCCACTTT.

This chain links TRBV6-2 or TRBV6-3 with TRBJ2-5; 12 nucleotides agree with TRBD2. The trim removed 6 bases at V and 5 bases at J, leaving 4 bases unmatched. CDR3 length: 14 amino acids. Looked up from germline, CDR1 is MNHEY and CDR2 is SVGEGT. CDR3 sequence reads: CASSLAGGFETQYF. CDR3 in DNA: TGTGCCAGCAGCCTAGCGGGAGGGTTCGAGACCCAGTACTTC.

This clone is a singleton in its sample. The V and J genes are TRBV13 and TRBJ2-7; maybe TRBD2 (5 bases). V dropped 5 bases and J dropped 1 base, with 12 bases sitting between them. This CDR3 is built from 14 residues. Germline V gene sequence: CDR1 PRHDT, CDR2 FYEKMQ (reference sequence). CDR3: CASSPGLNSYEQYF. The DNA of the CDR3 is TGTGCCAGCAGCCCTGGACTTAATTCCTACGAGCAGTACTTC.

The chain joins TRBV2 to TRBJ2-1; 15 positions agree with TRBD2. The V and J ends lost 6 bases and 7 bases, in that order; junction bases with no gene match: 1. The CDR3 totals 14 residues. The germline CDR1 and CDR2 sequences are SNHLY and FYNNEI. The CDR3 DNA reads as TGTGCCAGCAGGGGGACTAGCGGGAGGAATGAGCAGTTCTTC. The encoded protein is CASRGTSGRNEQFF.

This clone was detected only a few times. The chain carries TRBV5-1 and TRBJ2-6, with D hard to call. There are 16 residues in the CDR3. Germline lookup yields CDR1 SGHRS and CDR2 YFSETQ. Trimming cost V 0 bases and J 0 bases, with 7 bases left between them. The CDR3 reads CASSLGTHSGANVLTF. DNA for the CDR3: TGCGCCAGCAGCTTGGGAACACACTCTGGGGCCAACGTCCTGACTTTC.

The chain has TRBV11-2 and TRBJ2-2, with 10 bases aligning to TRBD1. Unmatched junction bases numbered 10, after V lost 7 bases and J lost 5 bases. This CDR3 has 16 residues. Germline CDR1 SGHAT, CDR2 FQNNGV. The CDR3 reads CASTQTGQGKTGELFF. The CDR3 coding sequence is TGTGCCAGCACCCAAACGGGACAGGGGAAGACCGGGGAGCTGTTTTTT.

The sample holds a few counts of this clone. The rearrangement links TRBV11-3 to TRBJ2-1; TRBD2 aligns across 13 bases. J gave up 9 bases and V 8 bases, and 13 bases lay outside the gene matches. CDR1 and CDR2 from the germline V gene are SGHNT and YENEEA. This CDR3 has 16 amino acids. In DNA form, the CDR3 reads TGTGCCAGCGGAAAAGAGACTAGCGGGGGGCCCTCTGAGCAGTTCTTC. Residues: CASGKETSGGPSEQFF. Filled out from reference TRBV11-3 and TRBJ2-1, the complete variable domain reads EAGVVQSPRYKIIEKKQPVAFWCNPISGHNTLYWYLQNLGQGPELLIRYENEEAVDDSQLPKDRFSAERLKGVDSTLKIQPAELGDSAVYLCASGKETSGGPSEQFFGPGTRLTVL.

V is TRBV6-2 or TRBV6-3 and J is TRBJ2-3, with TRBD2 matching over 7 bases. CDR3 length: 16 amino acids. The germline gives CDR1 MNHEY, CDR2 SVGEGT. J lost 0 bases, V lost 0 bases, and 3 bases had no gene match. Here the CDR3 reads CASSYSERDSTDTQYF. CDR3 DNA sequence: TGTGCCAGCAGTTACTCGGAGCGGGATAGCACAGATACGCAGTATTTT.

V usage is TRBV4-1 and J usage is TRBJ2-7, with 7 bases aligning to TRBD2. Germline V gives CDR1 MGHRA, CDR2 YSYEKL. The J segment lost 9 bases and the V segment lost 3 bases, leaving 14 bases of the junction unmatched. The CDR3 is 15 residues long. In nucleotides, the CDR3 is TGCGCCAGCAGCCAGACGACTAGTCCGGGGGGTCGGCAGTACTTC. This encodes CASSQTTSPGGRQYF.

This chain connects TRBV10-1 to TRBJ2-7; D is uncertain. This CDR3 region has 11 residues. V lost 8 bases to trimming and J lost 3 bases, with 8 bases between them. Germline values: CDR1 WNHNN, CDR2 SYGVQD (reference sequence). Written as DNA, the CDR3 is TGCGCCAGCGGCAAAGACTACGAGCAGTACTTC. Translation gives CASGKDYEQYF.

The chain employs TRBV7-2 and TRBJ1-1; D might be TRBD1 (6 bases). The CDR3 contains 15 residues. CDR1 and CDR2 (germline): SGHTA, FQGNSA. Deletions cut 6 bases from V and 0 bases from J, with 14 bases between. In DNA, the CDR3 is TGTGCCAGCAGTTATACAGGGTCCCTGAACACTGAAGCTTTCTTT. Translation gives CASSYTGSLNTEAFF.

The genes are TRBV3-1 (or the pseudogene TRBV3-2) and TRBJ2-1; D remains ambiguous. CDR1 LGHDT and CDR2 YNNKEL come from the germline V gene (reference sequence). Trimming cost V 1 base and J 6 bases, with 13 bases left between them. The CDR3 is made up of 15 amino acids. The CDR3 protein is CASSQVLVWVNEQFF. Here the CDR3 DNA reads TGTGCCAGCAGCCAAGTCCTAGTATGGGTCAATGAGCAGTTCTTC.

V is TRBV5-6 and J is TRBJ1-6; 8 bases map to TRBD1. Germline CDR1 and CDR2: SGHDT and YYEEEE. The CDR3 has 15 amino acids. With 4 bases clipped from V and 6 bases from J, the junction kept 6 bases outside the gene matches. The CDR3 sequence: CASSPLQGVNSPLHF. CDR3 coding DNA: TGTGCCAGCAGCCCGTTACAGGGGGTTAATTCACCCCTCCACTTT. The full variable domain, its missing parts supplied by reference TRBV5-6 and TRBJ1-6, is DAGVTQSPTHLIKTRGQQVTLRCSPKSGHDTVSWYQQALGQGPQFIFQYYEEEERQRGNFPDRFSGHQFPNYSSELNVNALLLGDSALYLCASSPLQGVNSPLHFGNGTRLTVT.

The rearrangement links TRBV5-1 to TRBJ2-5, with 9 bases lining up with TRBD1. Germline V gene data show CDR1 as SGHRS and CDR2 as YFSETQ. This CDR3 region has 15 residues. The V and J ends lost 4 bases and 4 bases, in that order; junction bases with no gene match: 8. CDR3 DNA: TGCGCCAGCAGCCGCCGGGACAGGGAGGTAGAGACCCAGTACTTC. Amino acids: CASSRRDREVETQYF.

Written as DNA, the CDR3 is TGTGCCAGCAGTGAAGCGCCGCACTCTGGAAACACCATATATTTT. Amino acids: CASSEAPHSGNTIYF. This sequence joins TRBV25-1 and TRBJ1-3; D is undetermined. V was cut by 2 bases and J by 0 bases, with 8 bases left in between. The CDR3 is 15 amino acids. Germline V gives CDR1 MGHDK, CDR2 SYGVNS.

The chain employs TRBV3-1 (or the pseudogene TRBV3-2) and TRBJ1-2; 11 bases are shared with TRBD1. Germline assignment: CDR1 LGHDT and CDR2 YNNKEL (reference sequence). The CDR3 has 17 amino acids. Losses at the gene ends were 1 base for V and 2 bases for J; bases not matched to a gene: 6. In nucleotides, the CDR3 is TGTGCCAGCAGCCAAGGCTATGGGACAGGGGGGAACTATGGCTACACCTTC. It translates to CASSQGYGTGGNYGYTF.

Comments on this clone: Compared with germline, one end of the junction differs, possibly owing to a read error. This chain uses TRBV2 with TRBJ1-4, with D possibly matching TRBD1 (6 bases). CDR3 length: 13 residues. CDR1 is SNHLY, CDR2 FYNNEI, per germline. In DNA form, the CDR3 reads TGTGCCAGCAGTGAAGCGCTCGGGACACCCCGAGGTTTT. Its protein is CASSEALGTPRGF. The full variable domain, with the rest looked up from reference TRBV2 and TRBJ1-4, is EPEVTQTPSHQVTQMGQEVILRCVPISNHLYFYWYRQILGQKVEFLVSFYNNEISEKSEIFDDQFSVERPDGSNFTLKIRSTKLEDSAMYFCASSEALGTPRGFGSGTQLSVL.

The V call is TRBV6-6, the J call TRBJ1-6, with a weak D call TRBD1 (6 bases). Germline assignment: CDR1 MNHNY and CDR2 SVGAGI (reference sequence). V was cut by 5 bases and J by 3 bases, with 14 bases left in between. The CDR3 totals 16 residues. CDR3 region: CASSPQGGLYNSPLHF. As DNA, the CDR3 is TGTGCCAGCAGTCCGCAAGGGGGTCTCTATAATTCACCCCTCCACTTT.

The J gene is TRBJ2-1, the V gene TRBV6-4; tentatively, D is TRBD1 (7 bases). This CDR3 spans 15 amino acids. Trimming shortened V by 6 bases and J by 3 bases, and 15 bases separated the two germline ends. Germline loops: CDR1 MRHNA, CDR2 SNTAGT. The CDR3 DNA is TGTGCCAGCAGCGCCCGGGGGACAGACTACAATGAGCAGTTCTTC. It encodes CASSARGTDYNEQFF.

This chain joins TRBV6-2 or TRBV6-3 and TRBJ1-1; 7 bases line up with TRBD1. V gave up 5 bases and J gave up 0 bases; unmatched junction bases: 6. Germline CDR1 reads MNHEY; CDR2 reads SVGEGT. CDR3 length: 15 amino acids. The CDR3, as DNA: TGTGCCAGCAGTCAGACAGGGTGGATGAACACTGAAGCTTTCTTT. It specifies CASSQTGWMNTEAFF.

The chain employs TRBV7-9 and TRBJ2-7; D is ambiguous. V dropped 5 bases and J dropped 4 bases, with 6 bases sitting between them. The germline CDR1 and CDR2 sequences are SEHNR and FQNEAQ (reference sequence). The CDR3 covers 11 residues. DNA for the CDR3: TGTGCCAGCAGCCCAGGTTACGAGCAGTACTTC. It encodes CASSPGYEQYF.

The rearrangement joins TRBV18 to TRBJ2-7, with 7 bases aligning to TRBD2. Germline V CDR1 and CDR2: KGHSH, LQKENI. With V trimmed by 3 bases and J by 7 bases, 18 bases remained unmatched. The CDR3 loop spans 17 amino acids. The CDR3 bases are TGTGCCAGCTCACCCTCTGTGACGGCGGGAGTTGCACGGGAGCAGTACTTC. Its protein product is CASSPSVTAGVAREQYF.

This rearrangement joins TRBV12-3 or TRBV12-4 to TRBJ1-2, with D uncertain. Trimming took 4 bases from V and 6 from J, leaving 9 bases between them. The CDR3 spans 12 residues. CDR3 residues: CASSSGSHGYTF. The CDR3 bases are TGTGCCAGCAGTTCTGGGAGCCATGGCTACACCTTC.

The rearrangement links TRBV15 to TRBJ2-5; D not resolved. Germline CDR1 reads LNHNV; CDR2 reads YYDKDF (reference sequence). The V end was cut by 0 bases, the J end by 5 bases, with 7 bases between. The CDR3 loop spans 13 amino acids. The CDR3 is CATSRDSFETQYF. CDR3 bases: TGTGCCACCAGCAGAGACAGTTTTGAGACCCAGTACTTC.

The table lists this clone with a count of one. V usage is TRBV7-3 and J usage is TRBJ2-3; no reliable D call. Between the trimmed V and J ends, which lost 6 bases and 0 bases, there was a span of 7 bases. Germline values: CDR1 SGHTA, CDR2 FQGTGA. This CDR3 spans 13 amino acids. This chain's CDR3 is CASRARSTDTQYF. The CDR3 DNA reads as TGTGCCAGCAGAGCGAGAAGCACAGATACGCAGTATTTT. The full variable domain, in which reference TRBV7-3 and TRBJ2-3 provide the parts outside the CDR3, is GAGVSQTPSNKVTEKGKYVELRCDPISGHTALYWYRQSLGQGPEFLIYFQGTGAADDSGLPNDRFFAVRPEGSVSTLKIQRTERGDSAVYLCASRARSTDTQYFGPGTRLTVL.

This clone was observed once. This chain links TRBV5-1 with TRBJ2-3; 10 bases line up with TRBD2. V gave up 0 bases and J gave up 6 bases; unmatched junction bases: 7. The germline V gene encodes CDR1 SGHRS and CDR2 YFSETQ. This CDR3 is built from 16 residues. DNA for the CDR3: TGCGCCAGCAGCTTGGTGTCAAGCGGGGGGGCGGATACGCAGTATTTT. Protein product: CASSLVSSGGADTQYF. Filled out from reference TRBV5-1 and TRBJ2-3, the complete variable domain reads KAGVTQTPRYLIKTRGQQVTLSCSPISGHRSVSWYQQTPGQGLQFLFEYFSETQRNKGNFPGRFSGRQFSNSRSEMNVSTLELGDSALYLCASSLVSSGGADTQYFGPGTRLTVL.

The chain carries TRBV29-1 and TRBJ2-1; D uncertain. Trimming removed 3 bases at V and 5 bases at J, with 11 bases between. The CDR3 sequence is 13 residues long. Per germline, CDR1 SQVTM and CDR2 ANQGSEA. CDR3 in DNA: TGCAGCGTTGATAGGTTTACAGACAATGAGCAGTTCTTC. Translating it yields CSVDRFTDNEQFF.